The present entry profiles one TCR beta chain with its context. This clonotype was counted at least ten times. Its target antigen remains unknown. It has no much larger one-base neighbor in the sample; base qualities were not kept. cDNA was synthesized by template-switch 5'RACE using a primer carrying a 10-nucleotide random unique molecular identifier by which each TCR transcript was tagged. Every sequencing run covered 15-18 subjects and yielded more than 170 million TCR-beta sequences. The RNeasy kit was used to extract total RNA. TCR-beta VDJ regions were amplified with primers for the TCR constant region and the 5'RACE anchor, using the KAPA Real-time Library Amplification kit. A first PCR added sample indexes and Illumina adaptors, after which a second PCR increased the library yield. After Ampure bead purification, the TCR product of roughly 650 bp was size-selected on a 2% E-gel SizeSelection system. Before pooling, library quality was assessed on a Bioanalyzer, concentration was determined with Qubit, and library quantification was performed with the Kapa Library Quantification kit. Libraries were sequenced paired-end 2 x 150 bp on an Illumina HiSeq 2500. To increase sequence diversity, roughly 25-31% phiX was spiked into each library pool. The published analysis was carried out like this. Quality-filtered reads were processed with the UMI-based MiGEC pipeline, which removed over 75% of raw TCR sequences during error correction. VDJ genes were aligned to IMGT germline references, and each clonotype was defined by a unique CDR3 amino acid sequence together with V-J genes. VDJtools evaluated clonal expansion, Shannon diversity and CDR3 relatedness (CalcPairwiseDistances, ClusterSamples); CLCbio workbench built phylogenetic trees. Expanded clones were defined as having at least 8 unique UMIs, based on coefficient-of-variation modelling across technical triplicates. TCRdb reworked the public reads: Q25 trimming with fastp, MiXCR clone assembly, productive beta chains retained. One record per CDR3 amino acid sequence lists the most common genes and DNA. TCRdb's processing, not the authors' own work, is the source of the V and J calls. Recorded for this sample are about 95,000 distinct CDR3 sequences; 3.5% of them occurred a single time. Around 6% of the sample rests with the top ten.

Unsorted PBMC libraries were generated from 2 million PBMCs stored in RNAlater at -80 °C until RNA extraction. The multiple sclerosis patients were enrolled in a US clinical protocol that evaluated disease progression with magnetic resonance imaging. PBMCs were separated from peripheral blood using Ficoll-Hypaque density gradient centrifugation and then cryopreserved in liquid nitrogen. This sample was taken from a study of neurological immune-mediated disorders (dated by TCRdb to about 2019). Background on the whole study: Among the 35 or so multiple sclerosis patients, approximately 30 had relapsing-remitting MS and 3 had secondary progressive MS. Using UMI-based sequencing, the study compared peripheral blood TCR-beta repertoires from patients with HTLV-I-associated myelopathy (HAM/TSP), patients with multiple sclerosis, and healthy controls. Longitudinal samples, technical triplicates and paired sorted CD4+ and CD8+ T-cell subsets, alongside PBMC samples, were included among the approximately 98 TCR-beta libraries. The cohort was made up of approximately 65 subjects, consisting of some 14 HAM/TSP patients, around 35 multiple sclerosis patients and 20 healthy controls.

Overall results and qualifications from the work: No identical CDR3 amino acid sequences were shared among expanded clones across subjects, suggesting private TCR-beta repertoires in all groups. TCR clonal expansion was highest in HAM/TSP patients and lowest in MS patients, with MS patients falling below even healthy controls. Phylogenetic analysis grouped repertoires from 18 of 34 MS patients into a cluster of related CDR3 sequences, suggesting a possible repertoire-level signature. No association of the MS cluster with clinical or MRI features was observed, and the need for larger cohorts was stated by the authors.

Trimming removed 3 bases from V and 6 bases from J; the gene matches leave 8 bases unexplained. Via the germline V gene, CDR1 is MGHRA and CDR2 YSYEKL. The CDR3 holds 16 amino acids from the cysteine to the phenylalanine. The DNA shown is the 48-base CDR3, in frame from base 1. In this chain, TRBV4-1 is recombined with TRBJ1-1, and 12 junction bases match TRBD1. This clonotype was sampled from a young woman with multiple sclerosis. Sequenced input: PBMCs. The nucleotide sequence is TGCGCCAGCAGCCAGCAATTAGGGACAGGGGGCCCTGAAGCTTTCTTT. Translated, this is CASSQQLGTGGPEAFF.